The 8 T cell receptor beta chains in this list originate from one sample, sequenced in a study of shared clonotypes between healthy human individuals. Profiling relied on immunoSEQ multiplex PCR, and the TCRdb table lists in-frame clones only, not all of them. Here the sample spans hundreds of thousands of clones, around 80% being singletons. The sequencing sample was made of PBMCs. The receptor source for this set is a woman between 40 and 55 years old in good health. Some clones in this sample may be carry-over from other donors' samples.

In this sample, this clone turned up once. The CDR3 DNA follows: TGTGCCAGCAGCCCAACCGGGACAGGAAACTACGAGCAGTACTTC. This translates into CASSPTGTGNYEQYF. The genes are TRBV7-2 and TRBJ2-7, with 8 bases that match TRBD1. Unmatched junction bases numbered 9, after V lost 5 bases and J lost 3 bases. Germline CDR1 and CDR2: SGHTA and FQGNSA. The CDR3 runs 15 residues.

In the case of this clone: This may stem from a read error, because a much larger clone lies one nucleotide away. The CDR3 DNA is TGTGCCGGCAGTTCCCCGGACAGGGAAACCTACGAGCAGTACTTC. Translated: CAGSSPDRETYEQYF. This rearrangement joins TRBV7-2 to TRBJ2-5; 8 bases align to TRBD1. Gene TRBJ2-7 matches the end of the DNA better, so the J call may be wrong. The CDR3 has 15 amino acids. Germline-derived CDR1 and CDR2 are SGHTA and FQGNSA.

The chain is built from TRBV6-5 and TRBJ2-3; D gene uncertain. Looked up from germline, CDR1 is MNHEY and CDR2 is SVGAGI. The CDR3 covers 14 residues. The ends were cut back, 6 bases at V and 2 bases at J, with 12 bases in the middle. The CDR3 nucleotides read TGTGCCAGCAGCCCCGGGTCGAACACAGATACGCAGTATTTT. Its protein product is CASSPGSNTDTQYF.

As concerns this clone: It is likely a read error: a sequence one base away is far more abundant. The same CDR3 is also encoded by other DNA sequences in this sample. V is TRBV15 and J is TRBJ2-3, with 7 bases matching TRBD2. In germline, CDR1 is LNHNV, CDR2 YYDKDF (reference sequence). V dropped 3 bases and J dropped 2; count of bases not matched to a gene: 8. The CDR3 runs to 16 residues. CDR3 bases: TGTGCCACCAGCAGTCTAGCGGAGGCCCCCACAGATACGCAGTATTTT. As protein: CATSSLAEAPTDTQYF. The whole variable domain, remainder taken from reference TRBV15 and TRBJ2-3, is DAMVIQNPRYQVTQFGKPVTLSCSQTLNHNVMYWYQQKSSQAPKLLFHYYDKDFNNEADTPDNFQSRRPNTSFCFLDIRSPGLGDTAMYLCATSSLAEAPTDTQYFGPGTRLTVL.

CDR3 sequence: CASSLGNGQGPYEQYF. The DNA of the CDR3 is TGTGCCAGCAGCTTAGGAAACGGACAGGGACCCTACGAGCAGTACTTC. V gene TRBV7-6 combines with J gene TRBJ2-7; 8 bases are shared with TRBD1. CDR1 is SGHVS and CDR2 is FNYEAQ in the germline V gene. The CDR3 has 16 residues. V was clipped by 1 base and J by 2 bases; unmatched bases: 7.

This clone was counted a few times. Other DNA variants within this sample encode the same CDR3. This sequence joins TRBV30 and TRBJ1-1; 7 nucleotides line up with TRBD1. Per germline, CDR1 GTSNPN and CDR2 SVGIG (reference sequence). This CDR3 spans 14 amino acids. The junction had 3 bases not matched to a gene; V was cut back by 1 base and J by 1 base. This chain's CDR3 is CAWSEGGWNTEAFF. DNA for the CDR3: TGTGCCTGGAGTGAAGGGGGCTGGAACACTGAAGCTTTCTTT.

This clone was counted only a few times. This rearrangement joins TRBV27 to TRBJ1-1, with unresolved D. V was clipped by 3 bases and J by 3 bases, with 11 bases between them. Looked up from germline, CDR1 is MNHEY and CDR2 is SMNVEV (reference sequence). The CDR3 spans 14 residues. CDR3 DNA sequence: TGTGCCAGCAGTTTTAAAGGGAGGGACACTGAAGCTTTCTTT. This gives the protein CASSFKGRDTEAFF.

This clone came up a few times. This chain uses TRBV6-4 with TRBJ2-3; either TRBD1 or TRBD2 may fit D (5 bases each). Between the trimmed V and J ends, which lost 2 bases and 5 bases, there was a span of 8 bases. Germline loops: CDR1 MRHNA, CDR2 SNTAGT. The CDR3 totals 13 residues. The CDR3 spells CASSDGGVDTQYF. CDR3 in DNA: TGTGCCAGCAGTGACGGGGGTGTAGATACGCAGTATTTT.